This section outlines one TCR beta chain sequence together with its context. Antigen: not known. Germline CDR1 DFQATT, CDR2 SNEGSKA (reference sequence). There are 14 residues in the CDR3. Trimming left V 2 bases short and J 4 bases short, with 14 bases between. This sample stems from a study of blood T cells in healthy people across ages. The study, taken as a whole, reports: Since the PBMCs were unsorted, naive and antigen-experienced cells could not be conclusively compared. Strongly correlated with naive T cell percentage was TCR beta diversity. As age increased, TCR beta diversity per million T cells fell in a roughly linear fashion.

Primers used in a second PCR of about 6 to 12 cycles were a sample-barcoded 5' primer and a J-beta primer mix. Every single cDNA molecule received a tag from a template-switch adaptor with 12 random nucleotides. TCRdb passed the 5' RACE reads through MiXCR, listing each CDR3 protein once. Of under 1,000,000 distinct CDR3 sequences listed, 35% to 60% are singletons. This TCR came from a man older than 75 in good health. Sequencing was carried out using blood. This chain connects TRBV20-1 to TRBJ1-2; the D gene is possibly TRBD1 (5 bases). The CDR3 protein is CSARMQGEGYGYTF. CDR3 bases: TGCAGTGCTAGAATGCAGGGAGAAGGCTATGGCTACACCTTC.